The 4 T cell receptor beta chains reported below all come from one sample, sequenced in a study of TIL therapy for anti-PD-1-resistant metastatic lung cancer. Sequencing used immunoSEQ v3. Data came from immunoSEQ multiplex PCR; TCRdb stores just in-frame clones and leaves some out. The sample comprises more than 20,000 clones, roughly 63% of which are singletons, and roughly 16% rests with the top ten. Time point meaning: pre-treatment sample, taken before nivolumab and TIL therapy. Most excised metastases sampled were pleural nodules or supraclavicular lymph nodes. The sequenced sample was tumor tissue, obtained at baseline. These receptors were taken from a woman aged 30 to 85 with non-small cell lung cancer.

V usage is TRBV6-1 and J usage is TRBJ1-1; no clear D. The CDR3 loop spans 14 amino acids. The germline gives CDR1 MNHNS, CDR2 SASEGT. V was clipped by 8 bases and J by 0 bases, with 13 bases between them. The chain's CDR3 is CASSGSPLNTEAFF. The CDR3 DNA follows: TGTGCCAGCTCCGGGAGCCCTCTGAACACTGAAGCTTTCTTT.

This clone was counted at least ten times. V is TRBV7-9 and J is TRBJ1-5; perhaps TRBD1 as D (5 bases). Deletions cut 5 bases from V and 3 bases from J, with 14 bases between. The CDR3 loop spans 15 amino acids. The germline V gene has CDR1 SEHNR and CDR2 FQNEAQ (reference sequence). CDR3 nucleotides: TGTGCCAGCAGCCCAGGGAAGGGGCCCAATCAGCCCCAGCATTTT. It encodes CASSPGKGPNQPQHF. Using reference TRBV7-9 and TRBJ1-5 for the parts outside the CDR3, the full variable domain is DTGVSQNPRHKITKRGQNVTFRCDPISEHNRLYWYRQTLGQGPEFLTYFQNEAQLEKSRLLSDRFSAERPKGSFSTLEIQRTEQGDSAMYLCASSPGKGPNQPQHFGDGTRLSIL.

The genes are TRBV19 and TRBJ2-5; perhaps TRBD2 as D (6 bases). The CDR3 is 13 residues long. CDR1 LNHDA and CDR2 SQIVND come from the germline V gene (reference sequence). Trimming cost V 4 bases and J 1 base, with 7 bases left between them. This CDR3 is CASSSSGQETQYF. CDR3 bases: TGTGCCAGTAGTAGTAGCGGCCAAGAGACCCAGTACTTC.

The V and J genes are TRBV7-9 and TRBJ2-4, with D tentatively TRBD1 (6 bases). CDR3 length: 15 residues. V lost 2 bases and J 0 bases, leaving 8 bases between the germline ends. The germline V gene has CDR1 SEHNR and CDR2 FQNEAQ (reference sequence). In DNA, the CDR3 is TGTGCCAGCAGCTTACAGACAGGAGCCAAAAACATTCAGTACTTC. Translation: CASSLQTGAKNIQYF.